This T cell receptor (beta chain) was observed in a study of shared clonotypes between healthy human individuals (dated by TCRdb to 2018 to 2020). Context from the whole study: The cohort comprised a couple of women and three men aged 18 to 49 years. For each donor, CD4 naive and CD4 memory were each given three plates, CD8 naive was given two plates, and CD8 memory was given one plate. To estimate repertoire size and how much clonotypes are shared between individuals, the study performed deep sequencing of blood TCR repertoires from roughly five healthy adults. Different laboratories and diverse techniques were used to prepare libraries and sequence TCR repertoires, to increase sequencing depth and limit assay-specific biases. Between about 0.8 and 8.9 billion PBMCs per donor were obtained by leukapheresis. Points the paper makes about the study in general: About 4.5% of naive CD4, 3.5% of naive CD8, 2.3% of memory CD4, and over 0.35% of memory CD8 clonotypes were shared across several donors. The genetic and exposure-history diversity represented was limited by the small number of donors. Based on pairwise subsampling, the degree of clonotype sharing among donors was expected to be affected by sequencing depth. Sampling was limited to blood, and TCR repertoires in tissue likely differ from TCR repertoires in blood. Incomplete sequencing was indicated by rarefaction of sorted-subset datasets, despite the large sequencing depth. Compared with non-shared clonotypes, the clonotypes found in all four sorted-subset donors had higher generation probabilities. Naive subsets generally had larger estimated clonotype richness than memory subsets did.

Looking up the germline V gene (reference sequence) yields CDR1 LNHDA and CDR2 SQIVND. From the cysteine through the phenylalanine, the CDR3 covers 15 amino acids. The kept DNA is CDR3 alone, 45 bases in frame from the first base. V and J are truncated by 4 bases and 2 bases respectively, leaving an intervening sequence of 14 bases. CD8 naive samples were CD45RO-negative cells positively selected for CCR7, giving a CD45RA+CCR7+ population that excluded TemRA cells. Healthy HIV-negative adults with no recently reported acute infections or vaccinations were included as donors. Every donor was a Caucasian adult residing in Nashville, Tennessee, USA. After blood collection by leukapheresis, PBMCs were isolated using Ficoll-Histopaque density gradient centrifugation and then cryopreserved in the vapor phase of liquid nitrogen. Analytical flow cytometry was used to check the purity and quantity of each magnetically sorted T cell population. Genomic DNA was isolated from each sorted fraction and quantified by UV absorbance on a Nanodrop 2000c.

Comment on this clone: Its antigen has not been determined. The record has no base qualities; no much larger clone is one base away.

Using the deep immunoSEQ assay, TCR CDR3 regions were amplified from genomic DNA by multiplex PCR. Extracted genomic DNA from each cell subset was distributed evenly across all wells of several immunoSEQ 96-well plates, and each plate was treated as a replicate. For sorted subsets, each replicate PCR was loaded with about 0.2 ug genomic DNA, equivalent to 32,000 or so T cell genomes. Purified libraries were measured with a Qubit 3.0 fluorometer, size-checked on a Bioanalyzer 2100, and measured again with the KAPA Library Quantification kit. Every immunoSEQ 96-well plate was sequenced on a dedicated single-read 150-cycle Illumina NextSeq 550 flow cell. In the paper's pipeline: Because the immunoSEQ output included only junctional sequences and no quality scores, the filtering could not be the same as the filtering used for full-length reads. Sequences were annotated with PyIR, a Python wrapper for IgBLAST v1.9, using IMGT germline references to assign V/J genes and CDR3. Reads were filtered out if the reads had weak V/J assignments (E-value above 1e-6), no CDR3, stop codons, out-of-frame junctions, or ambiguous translated residues. A V3J clonotype was defined by an identical inferred V gene, J gene, and CDR3 amino acid sequence. Percentage overlap between repertoires was calculated by dividing the number of shared unique clonotypes by the size of the smaller repertoire. RTK rarefaction, the Chao1 estimator, and Recon v2.1 estimates of unobserved clonotypes were used to assess repertoire richness. Generation probabilities for all TCRbeta clonotypes obtained by the gDNA method from four donors were computed using OLGA. TCRdb carries this immuneACCESS record with in-frame sequences only. Its versions omit some clonotypes, under half of them owing to an unresolved V gene in the studies checked, with the rest unexplained. That table furnishes V, J and clone size, whereas the DNA furnished D and trimming. This sample holds 800,000 or so clones; about 96% were observed only once. About 0.25% of the sample goes to the ten largest clones.

The sample taken for sequencing was naive CD8+ T cells sorted from blood. The cell subset or site tag for this specimen amounts to: CD45RA+CCR7+. This sequence uses TRBV19 and TRBJ1-2; 6 matching bases give a weak D call of TRBD1. This TCR was sampled from a man aged 25 to 45 in good health. CDR3 reads: CASSRPGHLNYGYTF. Here is the DNA: TGTGCCAGTAGTAGGCCGGGACACCTAAACTATGGCTACACCTTC.